Below, one TCR beta chain is given with its context. Blood specimens came from baseline, cycle 4 day 1, and cycle 7 day 1. Germline V lookup: CDR1 MGHRA, CDR2 YSYEKL. The CDR3 spans 17 residues. V lost 0 bases and J lost 7; bases outside the gene matches: 8. Method: immunoSEQ multiplex PCR; TCRdb's copy keeps in-frame clones and lacks some. The sample records some 65,000 clones, around 87% being singletons. The data are from a study of OX40 agonist ivuxolimab in advanced cancers. This chain links TRBV4-1 with TRBJ1-6; TRBD1 matches 8 bases. This TCR came from an adult with an advanced solid tumor such as melanoma, head and neck, liver or kidney cancer. The material sequenced was CD4+ or CD8+ T cells sorted from blood, taken in a trial of the OX40 agonist ivuxolimab. The CDR3 is CASSQEVLQGGNSPLHF. The CDR3 region has the DNA TGCGCCAGCAGCCAAGAGGTGCTACAGGGGGGGAATTCACCCCTCCACTTT.